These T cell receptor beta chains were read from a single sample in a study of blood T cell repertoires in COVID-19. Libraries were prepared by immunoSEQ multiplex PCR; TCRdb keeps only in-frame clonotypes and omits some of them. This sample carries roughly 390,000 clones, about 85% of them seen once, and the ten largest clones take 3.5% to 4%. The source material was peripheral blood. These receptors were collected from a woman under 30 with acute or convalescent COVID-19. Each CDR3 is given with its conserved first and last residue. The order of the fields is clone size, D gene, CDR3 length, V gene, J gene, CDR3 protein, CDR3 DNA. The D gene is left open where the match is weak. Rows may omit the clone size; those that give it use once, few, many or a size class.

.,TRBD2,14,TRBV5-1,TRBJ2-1,CASSDPGLAFEQFF,TGCGCCAGCAGCGACCCGGGACTAGCGTTTGAGCAGTTCTTC
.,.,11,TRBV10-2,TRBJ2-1,CASQSFYEQFF,TGCGCCAGCCAGTCTTTCTATGAGCAGTTCTTC
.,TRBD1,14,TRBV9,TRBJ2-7,CASSATGGSYEQYF,TGTGCCAGCAGCGCGACAGGGGGTTCCTACGAGCAGTACTTC
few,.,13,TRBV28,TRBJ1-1,CASSLSGDTEAFF,TGTGCCAGCAGTCTCAGCGGGGACACTGAAGCTTTCTTT
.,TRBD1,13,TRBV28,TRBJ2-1,CASSPDRGNEQFF,TGTGCCAGCAGTCCTGACAGGGGAAATGAGCAGTTCTTC
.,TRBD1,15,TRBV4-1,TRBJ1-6,CASSPISGTAAPLHF,TGCGCCAGCAGCCCCATCTCCGGGACAGCGGCGCCCCTCCACTTT
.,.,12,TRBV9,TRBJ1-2,CASSRGAYGYTF,TGTGCCAGCAGCAGGGGCGCCTATGGCTACACCTTC
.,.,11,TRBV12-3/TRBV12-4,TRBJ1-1,CASSLSAEAFF,TGTGCCAGCAGTTTGAGCGCTGAAGCTTTCTTT
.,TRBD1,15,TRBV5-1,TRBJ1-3,CASSFGDRGQDTIYF,TGCGCCAGCAGCTTCGGAGACAGGGGGCAGGACACCATATATTTT
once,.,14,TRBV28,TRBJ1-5,CASSSGLSNQPQHF,TGTGCCAGCTCATCGGGACTCTCCAATCAGCCCCAGCATTTT
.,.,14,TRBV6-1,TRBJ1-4,CASSDTATNEKLFF,TGTGCCAGCAGTGATACAGCAACTAATGAAAAACTGTTTTTT
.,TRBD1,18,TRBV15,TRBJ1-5,CATSGGPLGTVGNQPQHF,TGTGCCACCAGCGGGGGGCCCCTCGGGACAGTAGGCAATCAGCCCCAGCATTTT
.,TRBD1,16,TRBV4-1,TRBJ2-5,CASSQNPRDSQETQYF,TGCGCCAGCAGCCAAAACCCCCGGGACAGCCAAGAGACCCAGTACTTC
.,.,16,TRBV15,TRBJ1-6,CATSRDRGAEVSPLHF,TGTGCCACCAGCAGAGATCGCGGCGCAGAGGTTTCACCCCTCCACTTT
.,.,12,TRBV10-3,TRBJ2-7,CAIMGLGYEQYF,TGTGCCATCATGGGGCTCGGCTACGAGCAGTACTTC
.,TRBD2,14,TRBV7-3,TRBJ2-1,CASSKTSGAEEQFF,TGTGCCAGCAGCAAGACTAGCGGAGCGGAGGAGCAGTTCTTC
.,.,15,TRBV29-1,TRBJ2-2,CSVERGHSSAGELFF,TGCAGCGTTGAGAGGGGACATTCGAGCGCCGGGGAGCTGTTTTTT
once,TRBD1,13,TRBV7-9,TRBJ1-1,CASSRRGLDEAFF,TGTGCCAGCAGCCGCAGGGGGCTCGATGAAGCTTTCTTT
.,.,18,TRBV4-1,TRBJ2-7,CASSQGRTTESLTYEQYF,TGCGCCAGCAGCCAAGGTCGGACAACGGAATCTCTAACCTACGAGCAGTACTTC
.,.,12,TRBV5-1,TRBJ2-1,CASSPDIYFQFF,TGCGCCAGCAGCCCGGACATCTATTTCCAGTTCTTC
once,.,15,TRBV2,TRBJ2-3,CAAQQGPPLTDTQYF,TGTGCCGCCCAACAGGGTCCCCCTCTCACAGATACGCAGTATTTT
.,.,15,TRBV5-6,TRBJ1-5,CASSLRSFGNQPQHF,TGTGCCAGCAGCTTGCGGAGCTTTGGTAATCAGCCCCAGCATTTT
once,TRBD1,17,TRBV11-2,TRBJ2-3,CASSLLTTGAITDTQYF,TGTGCCAGCAGCTTACTTACAACAGGGGCCATCACAGATACGCAGTATTTT
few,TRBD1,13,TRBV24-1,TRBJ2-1,CATRTGAHNEQFF,TGTGCCACCAGGACAGGGGCCCACAATGAGCAGTTCTTC
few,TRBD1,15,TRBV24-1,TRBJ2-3,CATNPGQGKTDTQYF,TGTGCCACGAACCCGGGACAGGGGAAAACAGATACGCAGTATTTT
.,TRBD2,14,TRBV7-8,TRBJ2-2,CASSSGLVSGELFF,TGTGCCAGCAGCTCAGGACTAGTTTCCGGGGAGCTGTTTTTT
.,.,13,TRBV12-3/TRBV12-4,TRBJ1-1,CASSQLAGTEAFF,TGTGCCAGCAGCCAGCTAGCCGGCACTGAAGCTTTCTTT
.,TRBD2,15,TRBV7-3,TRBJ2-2,CASTQLAGGTGELFF,TGTGCCAGCACCCAGTTAGCGGGGGGTACCGGGGAGCTGTTTTTT
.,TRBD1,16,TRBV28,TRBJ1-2,CAGKTGGVLTNYGYTF,TGTGCCGGCAAGACAGGGGGCGTGCTGACGAACTATGGCTACACCTTC
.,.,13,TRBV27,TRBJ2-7,CASSNRESGEQYF,TGTGCCAGCAGTAACAGGGAATCGGGCGAGCAGTACTTC
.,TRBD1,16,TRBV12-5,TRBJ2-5,CASGSSDRGTQETQYF,TGTGCTAGTGGTTCCTCGGACAGGGGGACCCAAGAGACCCAGTACTTC
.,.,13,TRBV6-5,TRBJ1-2,CASSYGRGNGYTF,TGTGCCAGCAGTTACGGCAGGGGAAATGGCTACACCTTC
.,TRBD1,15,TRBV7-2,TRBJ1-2,CASSLALGQIYGYTF,TGTGCCAGCAGCTTAGCGCTGGGACAGATCTATGGCTACACCTTC
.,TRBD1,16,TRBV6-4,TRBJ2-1,CASSDGPGQGANEQFF,TGTGCCAGCAGTGACGGGCCGGGACAGGGTGCCAATGAGCAGTTCTTC
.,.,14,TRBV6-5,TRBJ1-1,CASRPLGVDFGAFF,TGTGCCAGCAGGCCCCTCGGGGTAGATTTTGGAGCTTTCTTT
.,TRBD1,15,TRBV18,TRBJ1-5,CASSGDRGLNQPQHF,TGTGCCAGCTCAGGGGACAGGGGCCTCAATCAGCCCCAGCATTTT
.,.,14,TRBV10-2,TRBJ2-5,CASSEGGGWETQYF,TGCGCCAGCAGTGAGGGAGGGGGCTGGGAGACCCAGTACTTC
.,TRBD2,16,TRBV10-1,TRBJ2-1,CASSDRKRETYNEQFF,TGCGCCAGCAGTGATAGGAAGCGGGAAACCTACAATGAGCAGTTCTTC
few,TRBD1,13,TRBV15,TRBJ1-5,CATNDRVNQPQHF,TGTGCCACCAATGACAGGGTGAATCAGCCCCAGCATTTT
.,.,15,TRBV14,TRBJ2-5,CASSRLQGYQETQYF,TGTGCCAGCAGCCGTCTCCAGGGGTACCAAGAGACCCAGTACTTC
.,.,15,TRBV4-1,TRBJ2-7,CASSQGRDHAYEQYF,TGCGCCAGCAGCCAAGGAAGAGATCACGCCTACGAGCAGTACTTC
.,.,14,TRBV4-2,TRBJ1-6,CASSQDPRDSPLHF,TGTGCCAGCAGCCAAGATCCCAGGGATTCACCCCTCCACTTT
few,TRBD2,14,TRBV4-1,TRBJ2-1,CASSNRGRSNEQFF,TGCGCCAGCAGTAATCGCGGGAGGTCCAATGAGCAGTTCTTC
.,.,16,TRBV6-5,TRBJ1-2,CASSYATGTRPDGYTF,TGTGCCAGCAGTTACGCGACAGGCACCCGCCCTGATGGCTACACCTTC
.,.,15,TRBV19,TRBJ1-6,CASSRDTQDNSPLHF,TGTGCCAGTAGTAGGGACACACAGGACAATTCACCCCTCCACTTT
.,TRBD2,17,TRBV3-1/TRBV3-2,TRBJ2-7,CASSPGTRGEVIYEQYF,TGTGCCAGCAGCCCGGGGACTAGAGGGGAGGTTATTTACGAGCAGTACTTC
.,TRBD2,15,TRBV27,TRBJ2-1,CASRPLAGGVNEQFF,TGTGCCAGCAGACCACTAGCGGGAGGGGTCAATGAGCAGTTCTTC